The present entry profiles one T cell receptor beta chain with its context. This sample is part of a study of blood T cell repertoires in COVID-19. Study details: Samples came from the United States, Italy and Spain, spanning acute and convalescent COVID-19. The cDNA or gDNA used as material had been derived from T cells, B-cell-depleted T cells, or PBMCs.

Methods used by the authors: Amplifying reference gene primers gave estimates of nucleated cell counts. The repertoire was sequenced with immunoSEQ multiplex PCR; TCRdb's copy has only in-frame clones and lacks some. D and trimming come from the DNA, and the V and J calls and clone size come from that table. The top ten hold 13% to 15% of the sample, which has 150,000 to 200,000 clones, around 80% seen once. The sequence was obtained from a man between 25 and 39 years old with active or convalescent COVID-19. The sequencing sample was made of peripheral blood.

This CDR3 is CASSFFTGEFGTEAFF. For the CDR3, the DNA is TGTGCCAGCAGCTTCTTTACAGGGGAGTTCGGCACTGAAGCTTTCTTT. The chain carries TRBV5-4 and TRBJ1-1, with 7 nucleotides matching TRBD1. CDR1 and CDR2 (germline): SGHNT, YYREEE (reference sequence). Trimming took 2 bases from V and 4 from J; bases not matched to a gene: 11. The CDR3 totals 16 residues.